What follows are 27 T cell receptor beta chains derived from one specimen sequenced in a study of T cells in Graves' hyperthyroidism and ophthalmopathy. It was RNA transcripts that yielded the amplified TCR beta CDR3 regions. An initial round of RT-PCR targeting the TCR CDR3 relied on the HTBI primer set. TCRdb recomputed calls from the multiplex PCR reads with MiXCR, one row per CDR3 protein. The table records approximately 420,000 distinct CDR3 sequences, under 15% of them present only once. Sequences were obtained from blood. The receptors derive from a woman aged 30 to 39 with Graves' hyperthyroidism.

This clonotype occurred many times. The chain is built from TRBV18 and TRBJ2-5; D perhaps matches TRBD2 (6 bases). The CDR3 spans 13 residues. Germline V gene lookup returns CDR1 KGHSH and CDR2 LQKENI. V shed 5 bases and J shed 4 bases, with 11 bases lying between them. The CDR3 region is CASSRDFRETQYF. CDR3 sequence (DNA): TGTGCCAGCTCAAGGGACTTCCGAGAGACCCAGTACTTC. The full variable domain, completed using reference TRBV18 and TRBJ2-5, is NAGVMQNPRHLVRRRGQEARLRCSPMKGHSHVYWYRQLPEEGLKFMVYLQKENIIDESGMPKERFSAEFPKEGPSILRIQQVVRGDSAAYFCASSRDFRETQYFGPGTRLLVL.

This clonotype was detected ten times or more. This sequence joins TRBV3-1 and TRBJ1-2; D gene ambiguous. V shed 1 base and J shed 5 bases, with 11 bases lying between them. CDR1 and CDR2 from the germline V gene are LGHDT and YNNKEL (reference sequence). The CDR3 runs 14 residues. The CDR3 spells CASSQADIGYGYTF. The CDR3 nucleotides read TGTGCCAGCAGCCAAGCGGATATAGGATATGGCTACACCTTC.

This clonotype has only a few counts. V usage is TRBV14 and J usage is TRBJ1-2; 9 nucleotides agree with TRBD1. After removal of 4 bases from V and 4 bases from J, the junction contained 7 bases not matched to a gene. Germline loops: CDR1 SGHDN, CDR2 FVKESK. The CDR3 consists of 15 residues. The chain's CDR3 is CASSLGTGILYGYTF. DNA of the CDR3: TGTGCCAGCAGCCTTGGGACAGGGATTCTCTATGGCTACACCTTC.

The genes are TRBV11-1 and TRBJ1-1, with 9 bases aligning to TRBD1. Germline assignment: CDR1 SGHAT and CDR2 FQDESV (reference sequence). Trimming took 0 bases from V and 4 from J; bases not matched to a gene: 6. The CDR3 has 16 residues. CDR3 DNA: TGTGCCAGCAGCTTAGCGGGACAGGGTGGAGGCACTGAAGCTTTCTTT. It specifies CASSLAGQGGGTEAFF.

This clonotype has ten or more counts. The chain links TRBV18 to TRBJ2-1; TRBD2 is a possible D gene (5 bases). Germline CDR1 is KGHSH and CDR2 is LQKENI. The V end lost 3 bases, the J end lost 8 bases, and 14 bases lay between the germline ends. This CDR3 region has 14 residues. CDR3 residues: CASSPIRVAYEQFF. In DNA form, the CDR3 reads TGTGCCAGCTCACCCATACGCGTAGCGTATGAGCAGTTCTTC.

This chain links TRBV19 with TRBJ2-5, with D tentatively TRBD2 (6 bases). V lost 4 bases and J lost 2, with 14 bases in between. Germline V gene lookup returns CDR1 LNHDA and CDR2 SQIVND (reference sequence). The CDR3 covers 15 residues. The CDR3: CASSRPGLTQETQYF. The DNA for the CDR3 is TGTGCCAGTAGTAGGCCTGGACTAACGCAAGAGACCCAGTACTTC. Filled out from reference TRBV19 and TRBJ2-5, the complete variable domain reads DGGITQSPKYLFRKEGQNVTLSCEQNLNHDAMYWYRQDPGQGLRLIYYSQIVNDFQKGDIAEGYSVSREKKESFPLTVTSAQKNPTAFYLCASSRPGLTQETQYFGPGTRLLVL.

This clonotype was picked up a small number of times. The chain carries TRBV4-1 and TRBJ1-3; 7 bases align to TRBD1. CDR3 length: 17 amino acids. Germline trimming cut 1 base from V and 2 bases from J; bases unmatched to any gene: 8. Germline lookup yields CDR1 MGHRA and CDR2 YSYEKL. DNA of the CDR3: TGCGCCAGCAGCCAAGTGGTCGGGACAGTCGCTGGAAACACCATATATTTT. The encoded protein is CASSQVVGTVAGNTIYF.

The table lists this clonotype with many counts. CDR3 in DNA: TGTGCCAGCAGTGACCTCGGGGGAGGGTCCACAGATACGCAGTATTTT. Its translation is CASSDLGGGSTDTQYF. The chain recombines TRBV6-1 with TRBJ2-3, with 7 bases lining up with TRBD2. The CDR3 is made up of 16 amino acids. The V gene's germline CDR1 is MNHNS and CDR2 SASEGT. Germline trimming cut 3 bases from V and 2 bases from J; bases unmatched to any gene: 8.

This clonotype was seen repeatedly, ten times or more. CDR3 coding DNA: TGTGCCAGCAGCTTACCGAACCGGGGGGCCCTCTCCTACGAGCAGTACTTC. Amino acid sequence: CASSLPNRGALSYEQYF. This chain uses TRBV7-2 with TRBJ2-7, with D possibly matching TRBD2 (7 bases). This CDR3 is 17 amino acids long. Between the trimmed V and J ends, which lost 2 bases and 0 bases, there was a span of 17 bases. In germline, CDR1 is SGHTA, CDR2 FQGNSA.

This clonotype showed up many times. The chain has TRBV28 and TRBJ1-2, with D maybe TRBD1 (6 bases). This CDR3 is 14 amino acids long. Germline CDR1 is MDHEN and CDR2 is SYDVKM. V was trimmed by 2 bases and J by 8 bases, leaving 15 bases between them. CDR3 residues: CASSLRTGWNGYTF. The CDR3 coding sequence is TGTGCCAGCAGTTTAAGAACAGGGTGGAACGGCTACACCTTC.

The chain couples TRBV12-3 or TRBV12-4 to TRBJ2-5; tentatively, D is TRBD1 (5 bases). V was cut by 1 base and J by 3 bases, with 15 bases left in between. This CDR3 has 16 residues. The CDR3 region has the DNA TGTGCCAGCAGTTTAGTAGGTACAGGAAAAAAAGAGACCCAGTACTTC. It specifies CASSLVGTGKKETQYF.

This clonotype was found many times. In DNA, the CDR3 is TGTGCCAGCAGCTTAGTAGTAGGGCAAGAGACCCAGTACTTC. This gives the protein CASSLVVGQETQYF. This sequence joins TRBV11-2 and TRBJ2-5; D gene unclear. The V gene's germline CDR1 is SGHAT and CDR2 FQNNGV. CDR3 length: 14 amino acids. V gave up 1 base and J gave up 2 bases, with 8 bases separating them.

This clonotype was picked up many times. The chain carries TRBV7-3 and TRBJ2-5; no clear D gene. The ends were cut back, 4 bases at V and 3 bases at J, with 9 bases in the middle. The CDR3 has 13 amino acids. Germline V lookup: CDR1 SGHTA, CDR2 FQGTGA. CDR3: CASSSGFEETQYF. The CDR3 DNA reads as TGTGCCAGCAGCTCAGGCTTTGAAGAGACCCAGTACTTC.

The table lists this clonotype with a count of one. V and J are TRBV28 and TRBJ1-3; D uncertain. The ends were cut back, 5 bases at V and 0 bases at J, with 11 bases in the middle. This CDR3 has 15 residues. Germline loops: CDR1 MDHEN, CDR2 SYDVKM. The CDR3 DNA sequence: TGTGCCAGCAGTCAGTACCCGGGCTCTGGAAACACCATATATTTT. Residues: CASSQYPGSGNTIYF.

Turning to this clonotype: A clone one base away is much larger, so this may be a read error. The rearrangement links TRBV20-1 to TRBJ2-1, with D perhaps TRBD2 (5 bases). CDR1 and CDR2 from the germline V gene are DFQATT and SNEGSKA (reference sequence). The CDR3 totals 16 residues. CDR3 DNA sequence: TGCAGTGCTAGAGATCCCGCTGGGAGCTCCTACAATGGGCAGTTCTTC. As protein: CSARDPAGSSYNGQFF.

The rearrangement links TRBV10-3 to TRBJ2-2; possible D gene TRBD2, 6 bases. With 10 bases removed from V and 2 bases from J, the gap between germline ends came to 11 bases. The CDR3 covers 13 residues. The germline gives CDR1 ENHRY, CDR2 SYGVKD. CDR3 in amino acids: CATPGLNTGELFF. CDR3 coding DNA: TGTGCCACGCCGGGACTCAACACCGGGGAGCTGTTTTTT.

Here the CDR3 reads CASSQVAAAGESYEQYF. The CDR3 nucleotides are TGCGCCAGCAGCCAAGTGGCGGCCGCCGGAGAGTCCTACGAGCAGTACTTC. V and J are TRBV4-1 and TRBJ2-7; D remains ambiguous. Germline V gene lookup returns CDR1 MGHRA and CDR2 YSYEKL. This CDR3 spans 17 amino acids. The germline V and J ends were trimmed by 1 base and 1 base, with 17 bases remaining between them.

V usage is TRBV9 and J usage is TRBJ2-3; TRBD2 aligns across 8 bases. V was pared by 1 base and J by 3 bases, with 10 bases of the junction left unmatched. Germline loops: CDR1 SGDLS, CDR2 YYNGEE. This CDR3 contains 17 residues. CDR3 residues: CASSVSPSGLATDTQYF. Here the CDR3 DNA reads TGTGCCAGCAGCGTAAGTCCTAGCGGGTTAGCTACAGATACGCAGTATTTT. The entire variable domain, with the rest obtained from reference TRBV9 and TRBJ2-3, is as follows: DSGVTQTPKHLITATGQRVTLRCSPRSGDLSVYWYQQSLDQGLQFLIQYYNGEERAKGNILERFSAQQFPDLHSELNLSSLELGDSALYFCASSVSPSGLATDTQYFGPGTRLTVL.

This clonotype was found once. J is TRBJ2-2 and V is TRBV24-1; perhaps TRBD2 as D (5 bases). Germline CDR1 reads KGHDR; CDR2 reads SFDVKD. Deletions cut 0 bases from V and 2 bases from J, with 9 bases between. There are 16 residues in the CDR3. The CDR3 region has the DNA TGTGCCACCAGTGATTTGCGGACGGGAAACACCGGGGAGCTGTTTTTT. Amino acid sequence: CATSDLRTGNTGELFF.

This clonotype has ten or more counts. The CDR3 spells CASSYRDRGEYEQYF. The CDR3 DNA follows: TGTGCCAGCAGTTACCGGGACAGGGGAGAATACGAGCAGTACTTC. V gene TRBV6-6 combines with J gene TRBJ2-7, with 10 bases aligning to TRBD1. Germline trimming cut 2 bases from V and 4 bases from J; bases unmatched to any gene: 5. The CDR3 has 15 amino acids. Germline CDR1 reads MNHNY; CDR2 reads SVGAGI (reference sequence).

This clonotype was detected a few times. The rearrangement links TRBV27 to TRBJ2-1; D call uncertain. CDR3 size: 15 residues. Trimming removed 5 bases at V and 7 bases at J, with 18 bases between. The germline V gene has CDR1 MNHEY and CDR2 SMNVEV (reference sequence). The CDR3 DNA follows: TGTGCCAGCAGTCTGGCCATAGGATTTGTTAATGAGCAGTTCTTC. Protein: CASSLAIGFVNEQFF.

The table lists this clonotype with many counts. The V call is TRBV15, the J call TRBJ2-3; TRBD2 might be the D (6 bases). Deletions cut 3 bases from V and 0 bases from J, with 16 bases between. In germline, CDR1 is LNHNV, CDR2 YYDKDF (reference sequence). CDR3 size: 17 residues. CDR3 protein: CATSSGGAGASTDTQYF. The CDR3 DNA reads as TGTGCCACCAGCAGTGGTGGAGCGGGTGCTAGCACAGATACGCAGTATTTT. Variable domain in full (rest from reference TRBV15 and TRBJ2-3): DAMVIQNPRYQVTQFGKPVTLSCSQTLNHNVMYWYQQKSSQAPKLLFHYYDKDFNNEADTPDNFQSRRPNTSFCFLDIRSPGLGDTAMYLCATSSGGAGASTDTQYFGPGTRLTVL.

This clonotype was detected many times. V and J are TRBV18 and TRBJ1-3; D gene ambiguous. The CDR3 totals 14 residues. Germline V gene lookup returns CDR1 KGHSH and CDR2 LQKENI. V lost 2 bases to trimming and J lost 0 bases, with 5 bases between them. The CDR3 sequence: CASSPETSGNTIYF. Written as DNA, the CDR3 is TGTGCCAGCTCACCAGAAACCTCTGGAAACACCATATATTTT. Full variable domain (missing parts from reference TRBV18 and TRBJ1-3): NAGVMQNPRHLVRRRGQEARLRCSPMKGHSHVYWYRQLPEEGLKFMVYLQKENIIDESGMPKERFSAEFPKEGPSILRIQQVVRGDSAAYFCASSPETSGNTIYFGEGSWLTVV.

This clonotype occurred many times. The V and J genes are TRBV28 and TRBJ1-5, with TRBD1 matching 7 bases. V was pared by 9 bases and J by 0 bases, with 17 bases of the junction left unmatched. Germline CDR1 reads MDHEN; CDR2 reads SYDVKM. The CDR3 is 18 residues long. DNA of the CDR3: TGTGCCAGTTTTGAAAGACAGGGACTTACATATAGCAATCAGCCCCAGCATTTT. It specifies CASFERQGLTYSNQPQHF.

This chain uses TRBV27 with TRBJ2-1, with 7 bases identical to TRBD2. The CDR3 has 16 amino acids. Trimming removed 0 bases from V and 9 bases from J; junction bases left unmatched: 11. The germline V gene has CDR1 MNHEY and CDR2 SMNVEV (reference sequence). CDR3 in DNA: TGTGCCAGCAGTTTATCAGCCCTAGCGGCCTGGGGTGAGCAGTTCTTC. It codes for CASSLSALAAWGEQFF.

This clonotype occurred a few times. This chain links TRBV7-9 with TRBJ1-3, with D maybe TRBD1 (5 bases). This CDR3 region has 17 residues. The germline V gene encodes CDR1 SEHNR and CDR2 FQNEAQ (reference sequence). V shed 3 bases and J shed 0 bases, with 15 bases lying between them. The DNA of the CDR3 is TGTGCCAGCAGCTTCAGCGCAGGACACATCTCTGGAAACACCATATATTTT. Translated, it gives CASSFSAGHISGNTIYF. Full variable domain (rest looked up from reference TRBV7-9 and TRBJ1-3): DTGVSQNPRHKITKRGQNVTFRCDPISEHNRLYWYRQTLGQGPEFLTYFQNEAQLEKSRLLSDRFSAERPKGSFSTLEIQRTEQGDSAMYLCASSFSAGHISGNTIYFGEGSWLTVV.

This clonotype showed up just a few times. The gene calls are TRBV6-1 and TRBJ1-1; TRBD1 might be the D (5 bases). Germline loops: CDR1 MNHNS, CDR2 SASEGT. This CDR3 is built from 11 residues. V dropped 10 bases and J dropped 7 bases, with 13 bases sitting between them. CDR3 DNA: TGTGCCACCGAACTCCAGGGTGAAGCTTTCTTT. Its protein is CATELQGEAFF.